A selection of T cell receptor beta chains follows, all from one sample in a study of cytotoxic CD8 clonotypes in ibrutinib-treated CLL. TCRdb's copy holds only in-frame clones and misses some; the assay was immunoSEQ multiplex PCR. The sample comprises approximately 210,000 clones, roughly 72% of which are singletons, and about an eighth rests with the top ten. Sequencing used PBMCs, obtained after 24 months of ibrutinib treatment. The receptors come from a human donor with chronic lymphocytic leukemia. CDR3s include the opening cysteine and the closing phenylalanine or tryptophan. The D gene is left open where the match is weak. A row's size may be missing; if present it is once, few, many or a size class.

length	V	J	size	D	CDR3	DNA
19	TRBV5-6	TRBJ1-2	.	.	CASSLQRDGSTRDRYGYTF	TGTGCCAGCAGCTTGCAAAGGGACGGATCAACTAGGGATCGGTATGGCTACACCTTC
14	TRBV9	TRBJ2-3	few	TRBD2	CASSVLAGTDTQYF	TGTGCCAGCAGCGTACTAGCGGGAACAGATACGCAGTATTTT
14	TRBV2	TRBJ1-4	.	TRBD1	CASRPGQWDEKLFF	TGTGCCAGCAGACCGGGACAGTGGGATGAAAAACTGTTTTTT
13	TRBV7-2	TRBJ2-1	few	.	CASSLIWGNEQFF	TGTGCCAGCAGCTTGATTTGGGGGAATGAGCAGTTCTTC
16	TRBV4-1	TRBJ2-3	few	.	CASSLRPRTSTDTQYF	TGCGCCAGCAGCCTCCGCCCCCGGACAAGCACAGATACGCAGTATTTT
13	TRBV14	TRBJ2-7	.	TRBD2	CASSRDYSYEQYF	TGTGCCAGCAGTCGGGACTACTCCTACGAGCAGTACTTC
15	TRBV5-6	TRBJ2-7	.	.	CASRIGVGVRNEQYF	TGTGCCAGCAGGATCGGAGTGGGAGTGCGCAACGAGCAGTACTTC
15	TRBV10-3	TRBJ2-6	.	.	CAIRPGSSGANVLTF	TGTGCCATCAGACCCGGGAGCTCTGGGGCCAACGTCCTGACTTTC
11	TRBV28	TRBJ1-2	.	.	CASSLTYGYTF	TGTGCCAGCAGTTTAACCTATGGCTACACCTTC
14	TRBV29-1	TRBJ2-1	once	.	CSVGQPDLDNEQFF	TGCAGCGTTGGGCAGCCCGATCTGGATAATGAGCAGTTCTTC
15	TRBV9	TRBJ2-1	.	.	CASSVVGPSDHEQFF	TGTGCCAGCAGCGTAGTGGGTCCGAGCGACCATGAGCAGTTCTTC
16	TRBV7-6	TRBJ2-7	.	TRBD1	CASSLGGQGWTYEQYF	TGTGCCAGCAGCTTAGGAGGACAGGGATGGACCTACGAGCAGTACTTC
14	TRBV28	TRBJ1-4	once	TRBD1	CASSPGQGHEKLFF	TGTGCCAGCAGCCCGGGACAGGGGCATGAAAAACTGTTTTTT
16	TRBV5-1	TRBJ2-7	.	TRBD2	CASSLFGTSGRGEQYF	TGCGCCAGCAGCTTGTTCGGGACTAGCGGGAGAGGAGAGCAGTACTTC
12	TRBV27	TRBJ2-1	.	.	CASSLRGHEQFF	TGTGCCAGCAGTCTTAGAGGCCATGAGCAGTTCTTC
13	TRBV30	TRBJ2-5	.	.	CAWSLGLQETQYF	TGTGCCTGGAGTTTAGGACTCCAAGAGACCCAGTACTTC
15	TRBV4-2	TRBJ2-7	.	TRBD1	CASSQPDRSGNEQYF	TGTGCCAGCAGCCAACCGGACAGGAGCGGCAACGAGCAGTACTTC
15	TRBV4-1	TRBJ2-3	.	TRBD2	CASSQVLAGGDTQYF	TGCGCCAGCAGCCAAGTCCTAGCGGGAGGAGATACGCAGTATTTT
15	TRBV9	TRBJ2-7	.	.	CASSVGPRAAHEQYF	TGTGCCAGCAGCGTAGGTCCCAGGGCAGCCCACGAGCAGTACTTC
15	TRBV19	TRBJ2-5	.	TRBD2	CASSTMTSTVETQYF	TGTGCCAGTAGTACCATGACTAGCACGGTTGAGACCCAGTACTTC
15	TRBV7-2	TRBJ1-5	few	.	CASSPRMGLTQPQHF	TGTGCCAGCAGCCCCCGGATGGGTCTAACTCAGCCCCAGCATTTT
15	TRBV2	TRBJ1-5	once	TRBD1	CASSGTGGPYGPQHF	TGTGCCAGCAGTGGGACAGGGGGACCCTATGGGCCCCAGCATTTT
15	TRBV5-1	TRBJ2-7	.	TRBD2	CASSSLGGTRDEQYF	TGCGCCAGCAGCTCTCTGGGAGGGACTAGGGACGAGCAGTACTTC
15	TRBV7-9	TRBJ2-3	.	.	CASSFLMDRSDTQYF	TGTGCCAGCAGCTTTCTGATGGACAGATCTGATACGCAGTATTTT
14	TRBV15	TRBJ2-7	.	TRBD1	CATSRRQGAREQYF	TGTGCCACCAGCAGGAGACAGGGGGCGCGCGAGCAGTACTTC
13	TRBV28	TRBJ1-2	.	.	CASSGPGARGYTF	TGTGCCAGCAGTGGGCCAGGGGCGCGGGGCTACACCTTC
13	TRBV30	TRBJ2-5	.	.	CAWRLEFQETQYF	TGTGCCTGGAGACTAGAGTTCCAAGAGACCCAGTACTTC
16	TRBV25-1	TRBJ2-5	.	TRBD1	CASSAQMRGPQETQYF	TGTGCCAGCAGTGCTCAGATGAGGGGGCCACAAGAGACCCAGTACTTC
17	TRBV4-1	TRBJ2-1	.	TRBD2	CASSQERTSERGNEQFF	TGCGCCAGCAGCCAAGAACGGACTAGCGAGCGAGGGAATGAGCAGTTCTTC
14	TRBV19	TRBJ2-7	few	TRBD1	CASSTGTGVHEQYF	TGTGCCAGTAGTACCGGGACAGGGGTCCACGAGCAGTACTTC
16	TRBV25-1	TRBJ2-5	.	.	CASSEWSGNLLETQYF	TGTGCCAGCAGTGAATGGTCAGGGAATCTTTTAGAGACCCAGTACTTC
15	TRBV11-3	TRBJ2-3	once	.	CASSPRLGGTDTQYF	TGTGCCAGCAGCCCCCGTCTCGGGGGCACAGATACGCAGTATTTT